This TCR beta chain derives from a study of shared clonotypes between healthy human individuals. Some clones are missing from TCRdb's copy, which holds only in-frame ones; the method was immunoSEQ multiplex PCR. The table lists hundreds of thousands of clones, 90% to 95% of them singletons. Germline V lookup: CDR1 SGHNT, CDR2 YYREEE (reference sequence). Trimming removed 3 bases at V and 6 bases at J, with 10 bases between. The CDR3 sequence is 12 residues long. Naive CD8 cells comprised CD45RO-negative, CCR7-positively selected cells, excluding terminally differentiated effector memory CD45RA+ cells. The table lists this clone with many counts.

This sequence originates from a young man in good health. V usage is TRBV5-4 and J usage is TRBJ2-7, with D unresolved. Sequencing was carried out using naive CD8+ T cells sorted from blood. CDR3 nucleotides: TGTGCCAGCAGCTCGGAGCAAGTCGAGCAGTACTTC. This sequence encodes CASSSEQVEQYF.